These 18 T cell receptor beta chains came from one sample sequenced in a study of blood T cell repertoires in COVID-19. TCRdb's copy holds only in-frame clones and misses some; the assay was immunoSEQ multiplex PCR. The sample consists of about 230,000 clones, 65% to 85% of them appearing once. The sequenced material came from peripheral blood. The receptor set was obtained from a man at least 80 years old with acute or convalescent COVID-19.

This clone was detected many times. The J gene is TRBJ1-4, the V gene TRBV6-4; TRBD1 matches 8 bases. The ends lost 1 base at V and 4 bases at J; junction bases unmatched: 5. Germline assignment: CDR1 MRHNA and CDR2 SNTAGT. The CDR3 consists of 16 residues. The CDR3 coding sequence is TGTGCCAGCAGTGACTGGACAGGGTGTTTTAATGAAAAACTGTTTTTT. Translating gives CASSDWTGCFNEKLFF.

V is TRBV3-1 (or the pseudogene TRBV3-2) and J is TRBJ1-1; the D is unclear. The CDR3 extends over 17 amino acids. With 0 bases removed from V and 2 bases from J, the gap between germline ends came to 16 bases. Per the germline V gene, CDR1 is LGHDT and CDR2 is YNNKEL (reference sequence). As DNA, the CDR3 is TGTGCCAGCAGCCAAGATACCGCCGCGGGCGCAAACACTGAAGCTTTCTTT. Translation gives CASSQDTAAGANTEAFF.

The chain couples TRBV3-1 (or the pseudogene TRBV3-2) to TRBJ1-2; D is possibly TRBD1 (6 bases). CDR3 length: 13 amino acids. Trimming stripped 1 base from V and 7 bases from J, with 10 bases between. The germline gives CDR1 LGHDT, CDR2 YNNKEL (reference sequence). CDR3 amino acids: CASSQAGEGGYTF. CDR3 bases: TGTGCCAGCAGCCAAGCAGGGGAGGGTGGCTACACCTTC.

V and J are TRBV5-1 and TRBJ2-3; 11 bases are shared with TRBD2. The CDR3 length is 15 residues. Germline CDR1 SGHRS, CDR2 YFSETQ. The J segment lost 4 bases and the V segment lost 1 base, leaving 2 bases of the junction unmatched. This CDR3 reads CASSLTSGGPDTQYF. Here the CDR3 DNA reads TGCGCCAGCAGCTTGACTAGCGGGGGTCCAGATACGCAGTATTTT.

The chain couples TRBV7-9 to TRBJ1-4; no definite D call. Trimming cost V 0 bases and J 7 bases, with 9 bases left between them. This CDR3 is built from 14 residues. CDR1 is SEHNR, CDR2 FQNEAQ, per germline (reference sequence). CDR3 region: CASSLARGGEKLFF. CDR3 coding DNA: TGTGCCAGCAGCTTAGCCCGCGGAGGTGAAAAACTGTTTTTT.

The chain employs TRBV27 and TRBJ2-3; no firm D call. Germline V gives CDR1 MNHEY, CDR2 SMNVEV (reference sequence). The CDR3 is made up of 14 amino acids. V lost 3 bases to trimming and J lost 5 bases, with 12 bases between them. In DNA form, the CDR3 reads TGTGCCAGCAGTTTCGCTAGTCTTAGAGATACGCAGTATTTT. Protein sequence: CASSFASLRDTQYF.

The V and J genes are TRBV24-1 and TRBJ2-7, with 10 positions matching TRBD1. V shed 8 bases and J 2 bases; nucleotides not matched to a gene: 8. Germline loops: CDR1 KGHDR, CDR2 SFDVKD. The CDR3 is made up of 15 amino acids. The CDR3 region is CATKDRGGMTYEQYF. CDR3 nucleotide sequence: TGTGCCACCAAGGACAGGGGGGGGATGACCTACGAGCAGTACTTC.

V gene TRBV2 combines with J gene TRBJ2-7, with D perhaps TRBD1 (5 bases). Germline-derived CDR1 and CDR2 are SNHLY and FYNNEI. The CDR3 runs to 13 residues. V gave up 7 bases and J gave up 1 base, with 11 bases separating them. The CDR3: CASTPRQSYEQYF. In DNA, the CDR3 is TGTGCCAGCACCCCGAGACAGTCCTACGAGCAGTACTTC.

The rearrangement uses TRBV5-1 and TRBJ2-3; tentative D call: TRBD1 (6 bases). The CDR3 spans 15 residues. The V end lost 4 bases, the J end lost 0 bases, and 12 bases lay between the germline ends. Germline V gene data show CDR1 as SGHRS and CDR2 as YFSETQ. CDR3 amino acids: CASSQQGLSTDTQYF. The DNA for the CDR3 is TGCGCCAGCAGCCAGCAGGGGTTGAGCACAGATACGCAGTATTTT.

The chain couples TRBV5-5 to TRBJ1-4; D call uncertain. Germline values: CDR1 SGHKS, CDR2 YYEKEE (reference sequence). The CDR3 contains 16 residues. The V end lost 1 base, the J end lost 0 bases, and 10 bases lay between the germline ends. CDR3 in amino acids: CASSLRVTATNEKLFF. The CDR3 DNA sequence: TGTGCCAGCAGCTTGCGGGTCACCGCAACTAATGAAAAACTGTTTTTT.

The chain uses TRBV19 and TRBJ1-2; 7 bases agree with TRBD1. Germline V CDR1 and CDR2: LNHDA, SQIVND (reference sequence). The V and J ends lost 7 bases and 5 bases, in that order; junction bases with no gene match: 7. This CDR3 spans 13 amino acids. The CDR3, as DNA: TGTGCCAGTAATCCTACAGGGGATTATGGCTACACCTTC. Amino acids: CASNPTGDYGYTF.

The J gene is TRBJ2-2, the V gene TRBV6-6; 7 bases map to TRBD2. This CDR3 contains 14 residues. J was trimmed by 6 bases and V by 6 bases; bases with no gene match: 7. CDR1 is MNHNY, CDR2 SVGAGI, per germline (reference sequence). CDR3 in amino acids: CASRLGGSSGELFF. The DNA for the CDR3 is TGTGCCAGCAGACTTGGCGGGAGCTCCGGGGAGCTGTTTTTT.

The chain uses TRBV27 and TRBJ2-7; 7 nucleotides match TRBD1. Trimming cost V 3 bases and J 1 base; bases outside gene matches: 6. The germline gives CDR1 MNHEY, CDR2 SMNVEV (reference sequence). The CDR3 spans 15 residues. Written as DNA, the CDR3 is TGTGCCAGCAGTTTCAACCCGACAGGGTCCTACGAGCAGTACTTC. As protein: CASSFNPTGSYEQYF.

This clone is a singleton in its sample. The same CDR3 arises from other DNA sequences in this sample as well. J is TRBJ2-7 and V is TRBV6-5; D unclear. Germline values: CDR1 MNHEY, CDR2 SVGAGI. Trimming stripped 6 bases from V and 2 bases from J, with 8 bases between. This CDR3 has 12 amino acids. This CDR3 is CASSPRTYEQYF. The CDR3 nucleotides read TGTGCCAGCAGCCCCAGGACCTACGAGCAGTACTTC.

The V call is TRBV10-3, the J call TRBJ2-5; no reliable D call. The CDR3 is made up of 12 amino acids. The germline gives CDR1 ENHRY, CDR2 SYGVKD. Deletions cut 4 bases from V and 7 bases from J, with 10 bases between. CDR3 nucleotide sequence: TGTGCCATCAGTGGTGGAGAACCGACCCAGTACTTC. It yields the protein CAISGGEPTQYF.

This clone was observed a single time. The chain is built from TRBV5-1 and TRBJ2-1; 13 bases line up with TRBD2. Per germline, CDR1 SGHRS and CDR2 YFSETQ. V lost 4 bases and J lost 0; bases outside the gene matches: 7. This CDR3 comprises 18 residues. The CDR3 nucleotides are TGCGCCAGCAGCACGGGACTAGCGGGGTACAGCTCCTACAATGAGCAGTTCTTC. Residues: CASSTGLAGYSSYNEQFF.

This chain links TRBV18 with TRBJ2-5; 15 nucleotides match TRBD2. Germline-derived CDR1 and CDR2 are KGHSH and LQKENI. Trimming took 4 bases from V and 0 from J; bases not matched to a gene: 6. This CDR3 comprises 18 residues. The CDR3 nucleotides read TGTGCCAGCTCACTGGGACTAGCGGGAGGTCCCAACCAAGAGACCCAGTACTTC. Amino acid sequence: CASSLGLAGGPNQETQYF. Full variable domain (remainder filled in from reference TRBV18 and TRBJ2-5): NAGVMQNPRHLVRRRGQEARLRCSPMKGHSHVYWYRQLPEEGLKFMVYLQKENIIDESGMPKERFSAEFPKEGPSILRIQQVVRGDSAAYFCASSLGLAGGPNQETQYFGPGTRLLVL.

CDR3 sequence: CASSFSGISYNEQFF. The CDR3, as DNA: TGTGCCAGCAGCTTTAGCGGGATTTCCTACAATGAGCAGTTCTTC. The V and J genes are TRBV7-8 and TRBJ2-1; 8 nucleotides match TRBD2. The V gene's germline CDR1 is SGHVS and CDR2 FQNEAQ. CDR3 length equals 15 residues. V lost 3 bases and J lost 1; bases outside the gene matches: 2.